This T cell receptor beta chain was sequenced for a study of T cell repertoires in cytomegalovirus infection (dated by TCRdb to about 2019). With regard to the full study: Because public TCR beta signatures pointed to carriage of CMV infection together with the matching HLA type, the HLA type of each donor mattered for the analysis.

These reads were obtained on an Illumina HiSeq 1500. TCRdb reanalyzed the raw reads on its own, using fastp at Q25 for trimming and MiXCR for clone calling, and kept in-frame beta chains. Each CDR3 protein gets just one entry, which takes the most common genes and DNA from the rows behind it. The sample table lists hundreds of thousands of distinct CDR3 sequences, 9.5% of them with a count of one. The ten largest account for roughly 4% of the sample. V is cut by 10 bases and J by 3 bases, and the space between the germline ends is 15 bases. CDR1 MDHEN and CDR2 SYDVKM are derived from the germline V gene. Including cysteine and phenylalanine, the CDR3 has 13 amino acids. Kept here is only the CDR3 DNA, which spans 39 bases and is read in frame from base 1. Summary of the overall study and its limitations: Carriers of CMV infection plus the relevant HLA type were discriminated by the cumulative frequency of public TCR beta family members in the study cohort and in an independent approximately 400-donor cohort. The ex vivo response was dominated by HLA-C-restricted CMV-specific TCR beta clonotypes, which also provided the single most frequent clonotype in two of eight donors.

This clonotype appeared many times. Which antigen it targets is not known. No per-base quality is available; no much larger clone lies one base away. The TCR comes from a human donor in good health (CMV status not recorded). Some clones in this sample may be carry-over from other donors' samples. The sequenced sample was PBMCs. The chain employs TRBV28 and TRBJ2-5; TRBD1 is a possible D gene, resting on 7 matching bases. The CDR3 amino acid sequence is: CAIGGTVKETQYF. The sequenced DNA is TGTGCCATCGGAGGGACAGTCAAAGAGACCCAGTACTTC.